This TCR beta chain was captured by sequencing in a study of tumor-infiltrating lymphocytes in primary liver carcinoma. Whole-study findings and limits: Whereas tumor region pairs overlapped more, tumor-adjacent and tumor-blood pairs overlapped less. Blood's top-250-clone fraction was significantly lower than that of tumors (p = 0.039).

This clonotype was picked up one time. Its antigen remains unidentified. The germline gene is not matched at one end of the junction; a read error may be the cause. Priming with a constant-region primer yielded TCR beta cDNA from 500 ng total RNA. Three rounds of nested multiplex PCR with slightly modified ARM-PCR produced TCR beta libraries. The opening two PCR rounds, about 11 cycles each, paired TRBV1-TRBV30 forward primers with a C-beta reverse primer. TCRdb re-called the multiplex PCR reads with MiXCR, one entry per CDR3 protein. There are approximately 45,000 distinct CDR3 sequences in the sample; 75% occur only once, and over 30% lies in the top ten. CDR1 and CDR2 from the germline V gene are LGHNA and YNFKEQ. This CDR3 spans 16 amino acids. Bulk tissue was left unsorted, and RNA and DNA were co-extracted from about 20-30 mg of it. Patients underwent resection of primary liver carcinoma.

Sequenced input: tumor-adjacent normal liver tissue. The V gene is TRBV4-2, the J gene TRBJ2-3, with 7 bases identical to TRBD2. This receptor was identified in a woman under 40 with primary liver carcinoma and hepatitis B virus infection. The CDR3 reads CASGQRTSGSGDTQYF. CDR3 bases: TGTGCCAGCGGCCAAAGGACTAGTGGGAGTGGAGATACGCAGTATTTT.